A single sample gave rise to the 5 T cell receptor beta chains below, sequenced in a study of blood T cell repertoires in COVID-19. Libraries were prepared by immunoSEQ multiplex PCR; TCRdb keeps only in-frame clonotypes and omits some of them. Among 300,000 to 400,000 clones, around 80% were seen once, and the ten largest hold around 3%. Material: peripheral blood. The origin of the receptors is a man aged 25-45 years with active or convalescent COVID-19.

The rearrangement links TRBV6-2 or TRBV6-3 to TRBJ2-7; 10 bases align to TRBD1. The CDR3 runs to 16 residues. V was clipped by 2 bases and J by 0 bases; unmatched bases: 4. CDR1 and CDR2 (germline): MNHEY, SVGEGT. This chain's CDR3 is CASSYVRQGASYEQYF. CDR3 sequence (DNA): TGTGCCAGCAGTTACGTCAGACAGGGGGCCTCCTACGAGCAGTACTTC.

This clone was counted between two and nine times. This sequence joins TRBV7-3 and TRBJ1-2; 11 bases line up with TRBD1. Germline V CDR1 and CDR2: SGHTA, FQGTGA. The CDR3 loop spans 13 amino acids. V was pared by 5 bases and J by 8 bases, with 4 bases of the junction left unmatched. CDR3 sequence reads: CASSPRTGGGYTF. The CDR3 region has the DNA TGTGCCAGCAGCCCCCGGACAGGGGGCGGCTACACCTTC.

This clone has just a few counts. The J gene is TRBJ1-6, the V gene TRBV9; D might be TRBD1 (5 bases). CDR3 length: 16 amino acids. The V gene lost 0 bases and the J gene lost 7 bases, with 14 bases spanning the gap. Germline V gene sequence: CDR1 SGDLS, CDR2 YYNGEE. The DNA for the CDR3 is TGTGCCAGCAGCGTAGGAGGAGGGGCAAGGAATTCACCCCTCCACTTT. This gives the protein CASSVGGGARNSPLHF.

This clone has ten or more counts. The chain has TRBV30 and TRBJ1-5; D unresolved. Germline-derived CDR1 and CDR2 are GTSNPN and SVGIG (reference sequence). This CDR3 comprises 12 residues. Trimming took 7 bases from V and 7 from J, leaving 14 bases between them. The CDR3 bases are TGTGCCTCTCAAGCGGGAGGACAGCCCCAGCATTTT. It specifies CASQAGGQPQHF.

The chain recombines TRBV18 with TRBJ2-7, with D tentatively TRBD1 (5 bases). Germline-derived CDR1 and CDR2 are KGHSH and LQKENI. The CDR3 covers 12 residues. Trimming left V 6 bases short and J 4 bases short, with 10 bases between. The CDR3: CASSERGYEQYF. CDR3 bases: TGTGCCAGCTCCGAAAGGGGATACGAGCAGTACTTC.